This TCR beta chain was found in a study of regulatory T cells in long-lasting Graves disease. About the study: It was over 5 years of antithyroid drugs, with positive TSH receptor antibodies, that meant persistent Graves' disease.

CDR3 length: 15 residues. V was pared by 4 bases and J by 5 bases, with 7 bases of the junction left unmatched. The time point was: persistent/refractory GD, antithyroid drugs over 5 years with positive TRAb. There was RNA extracted from PBMCs, and the TCR library was made from it. Arm-PCR with iRepertoire HTBI primers amplified the CDR3 regions for these TCR beta libraries. TCRdb redid the calling of the multiplex PCR reads with MiXCR, one entry per CDR3 protein. This repertoire shows 450,000 or so distinct CDR3 sequences, less than 25% found once; its top ten account for under 15%. Study results and caveats: Thyroid tissue went unstudied; only peripheral blood was examined. Persistent Graves' cases showed lower TCR diversity than newly diagnosed cases. New patients shared some 970 public clonotypes, fewer than the 2,500 to 3,000 shared by persistent patients.

This clonotype occurred many times. Antigen specificity is unknown. The TCR originated in a female donor with Graves disease. This material consisted of peripheral blood mononuclear cells (PBMCs), taken when the disease was refractory, from a patient treated with antithyroid drugs. The chain combines TRBV12-3 or TRBV12-4 with TRBJ1-1, with 10 positions matching TRBD1. The DNA for the CDR3 is TGTGCCAGCAGTTCAATGACAGGGGGCTTTACTGAAGCTTTCTTT. Translation: CASSSMTGGFTEAFF.